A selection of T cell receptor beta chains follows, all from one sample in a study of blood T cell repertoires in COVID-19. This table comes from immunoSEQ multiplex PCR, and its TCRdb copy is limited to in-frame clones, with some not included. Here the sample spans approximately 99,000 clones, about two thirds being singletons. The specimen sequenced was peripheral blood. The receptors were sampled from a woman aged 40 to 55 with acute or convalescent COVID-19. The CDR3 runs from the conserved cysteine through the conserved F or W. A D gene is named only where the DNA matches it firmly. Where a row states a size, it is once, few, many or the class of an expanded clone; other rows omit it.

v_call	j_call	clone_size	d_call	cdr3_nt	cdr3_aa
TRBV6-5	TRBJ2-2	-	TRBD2	TGTGCCAGCAGTTTAGCGGGGGAGACCGGGGAGCTGTTTTTT	CASSLAGETGELFF
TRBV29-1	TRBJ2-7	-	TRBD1	TGCAGCGTTGCAGTGACAGGGGAAGGGAGGCAGTACTTC	CSVAVTGEGRQYF
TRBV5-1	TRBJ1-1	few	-	TGCGCCAGCAGCTTAGTGGCCCCCTCAGGGAACCCTGAAGCTTTCTTT	CASSLVAPSGNPEAFF
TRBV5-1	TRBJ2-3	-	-	TGCGCCAGCAGCTTGGCCTGGGGGCCTAGCACAGATACGCAGTATTTT	CASSLAWGPSTDTQYF
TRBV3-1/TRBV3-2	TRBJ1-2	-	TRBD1	TGTGCCAGCAGCCAGGGGACAGGGAATGGCTACACCTTC	CASSQGTGNGYTF
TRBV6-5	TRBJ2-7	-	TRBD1	TGTGCCAGCAGTTACGGCCCGGGACAGGGTTCCGAGCAGTACTTC	CASSYGPGQGSEQYF
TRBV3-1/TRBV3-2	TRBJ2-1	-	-	TGTGCCAGCAGCCAAGCGGCTAGCGAAAATGAGCAGTTCTTC	CASSQAASENEQFF
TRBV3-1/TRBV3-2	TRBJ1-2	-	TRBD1	TGTGCCAGCAGCCAGGACGGACAGGGGAAGTATGGCTACACCTTC	CASSQDGQGKYGYTF
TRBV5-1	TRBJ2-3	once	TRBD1	TGCGCCAGCAGCTTACAGGGGGCCACAGATACGCAGTATTTT	CASSLQGATDTQYF
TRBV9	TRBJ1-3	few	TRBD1	TGTGCCAGCAGCCAGGGGGCTAGAAACACCATATATTTT	CASSQGARNTIYF
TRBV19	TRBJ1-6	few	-	TGTGCCAGTAGTATAGTGTTCGGAGCCAATTCACCCCTCCACTTT	CASSIVFGANSPLHF
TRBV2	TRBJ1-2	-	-	TGTGCCAGCAGAACACCGGGACAACTCTATGGCTACACCTTC	CASRTPGQLYGYTF
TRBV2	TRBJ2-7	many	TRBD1	TGTGCCAGCAGGGCGGGACAGGGGGGCGCCTACGAGCAGTACTTC	CASRAGQGGAYEQYF
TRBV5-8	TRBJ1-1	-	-	TGTGCCAGCAGCACCAGATTTTACACTGAAGCTTTCTTT	CASSTRFYTEAFF
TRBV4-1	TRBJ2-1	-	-	TGCGCCAGCAGCCAAGAGATAGGAGGTTTTTGGGGTGAGCAGTTCTTC	CASSQEIGGFWGEQFF
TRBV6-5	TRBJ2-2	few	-	TGTGCCAGCGGGCGGGCCGGGGAGCTGTTTTTT	CASGRAGELFF
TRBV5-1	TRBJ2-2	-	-	TGCGCCAGCAGGTTCCAGGATAACGGGGAGCTGTTTTTT	CASRFQDNGELFF
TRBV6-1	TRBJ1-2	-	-	TGTGCCAGCAGTGAAAATCCAAGGACTAGAGGGTATGGCTACACCTTC	CASSENPRTRGYGYTF
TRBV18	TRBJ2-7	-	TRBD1	TGTGCCAGCTCAAAGGGGGAAAACAGGGGCTACGAGCAGTACTTC	CASSKGENRGYEQYF
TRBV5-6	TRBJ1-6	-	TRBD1	TGTGCCAGCAGCCTGCCGGACAGGGCTGGCTCACCCCTCCACTTT	CASSLPDRAGSPLHF
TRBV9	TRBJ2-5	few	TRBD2	TGTGCCAGCAGCGTAGCGCCTAGCGGCCAAGAGACCCAGTACTTC	CASSVAPSGQETQYF
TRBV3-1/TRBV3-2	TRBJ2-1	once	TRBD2	TGTGCCAGCAGCCACAAGGGCCTAGCGGGGGTAAACAATGAGCAGTTCTTC	CASSHKGLAGVNNEQFF
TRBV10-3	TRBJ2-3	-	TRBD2	TGTGCCATCGGACTTAGCGGGGGCACAGATACGCAGTATTTT	CAIGLSGGTDTQYF
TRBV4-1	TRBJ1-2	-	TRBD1	TGCGCCAGCAGCCCGACAGGGGGCGAAAACTATGGCTACACCTTC	CASSPTGGENYGYTF
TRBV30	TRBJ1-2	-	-	TGTGCCTTCGCCGAGGGAAGCTATGGCTACACCTTC	CAFAEGSYGYTF
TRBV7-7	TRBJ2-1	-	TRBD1	TGTGCCAGCAGTTCCGGGACAGGGATTGACAATGAGCAGTTCTTC	CASSSGTGIDNEQFF
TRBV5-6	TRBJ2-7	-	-	TGTGCCAGCAGCTTTGACCGAGGCCCTTACGAGCAGTACTTC	CASSFDRGPYEQYF
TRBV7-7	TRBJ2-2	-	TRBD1	TGTGCCAGCAGCCCCGGGACAGGGAACACCGGGGAGCTGTTTTTT	CASSPGTGNTGELFF
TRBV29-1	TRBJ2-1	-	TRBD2	TGCAGCTTCCAGCGGGGGGGTTTAGATGAGCAGTTCTTC	CSFQRGGLDEQFF
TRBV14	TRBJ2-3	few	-	TGTGCCAGCAGCCAACTTCGGGGAAGGGGCACAGATACGCAGTATTTT	CASSQLRGRGTDTQYF
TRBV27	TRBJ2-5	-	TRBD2	TGTGCCAGCGGTACCTTGGGGGGGGAAGAGACCCAGTACTTC	CASGTLGGEETQYF
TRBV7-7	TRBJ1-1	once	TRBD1	TGTGCCAGCAGCCGCGACAGGGACACTGAAGCTTTCTTT	CASSRDRDTEAFF
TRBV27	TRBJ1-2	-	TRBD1	TGTGCCAGCACCGGGACAGGGGGCAGCTACACCTTC	CASTGTGGSYTF
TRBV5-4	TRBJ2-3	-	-	TGTGCCAGCAGCAAAGAGTACTCCATGGGCACAGATACGCAGTATTTT	CASSKEYSMGTDTQYF
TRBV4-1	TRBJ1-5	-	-	TGCGCCAGCAGCCAAGAGGTCACAGAATTTGGGAATCAGCCCCAGCATTTT	CASSQEVTEFGNQPQHF
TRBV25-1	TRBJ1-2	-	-	TGTGCCAGCAGCCTTACCGGGAACCCTAACTATGGCTACACCTTC	CASSLTGNPNYGYTF
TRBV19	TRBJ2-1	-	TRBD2	TGTGCCAGTAGTATACGGGGGGGAGGCTCCTACAATGAGCAGTTCTTC	CASSIRGGGSYNEQFF
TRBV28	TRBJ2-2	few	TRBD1	TGTGCCAGCAGTCCTTCGGACAGGATCGGCACCGGGGAGCTGTTTTTT	CASSPSDRIGTGELFF
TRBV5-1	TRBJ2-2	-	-	TGCGCCAGCAACAAAATGGGAGACACGAACACCGGGGAGCTGTTTTTT	CASNKMGDTNTGELFF
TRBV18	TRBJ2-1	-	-	TGTGCCAGCTCACCGGAGGAGGGAGGTTGGGATGAGCAGTTCTTC	CASSPEEGGWDEQFF
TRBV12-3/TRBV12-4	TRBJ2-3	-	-	TGTGCCAGCCGCTCTGGGGGGACAGATACGCAGTATTTT	CASRSGGTDTQYF
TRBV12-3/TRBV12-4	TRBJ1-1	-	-	TGTGCCAGCAAGAGAGCGGAGGTCACTGAAGCTTTCTTT	CASKRAEVTEAFF
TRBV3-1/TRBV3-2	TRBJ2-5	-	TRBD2	TGTGCCAGCAGCCCGTCGTTGGTGCTAGCGGGGGGTTGGAAGACCCAGTACTTC	CASSPSLVLAGGWKTQYF
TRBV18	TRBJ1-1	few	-	TGTGCCAGCTCACCACCCTCCCGGAACACTGAAGCTTTCTTT	CASSPPSRNTEAFF
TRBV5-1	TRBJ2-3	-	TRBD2	TGCGCCAGCAGTTGGGAGGGGAGAACAGATACGCAGTATTTT	CASSWEGRTDTQYF
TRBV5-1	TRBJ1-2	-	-	TGCGCCAGCAGCTCCGACAGTACTTATGGCTACACCTTC	CASSSDSTYGYTF
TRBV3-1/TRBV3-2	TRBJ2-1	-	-	TGTGCCAGCAGCCAGATGACAGGCTCCTACAATGAGCAGTTCTTC	CASSQMTGSYNEQFF
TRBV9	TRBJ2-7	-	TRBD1	TGTGCCAGCAGCGTTCAGGGGGACACCGACTACGAGCAGTACTTC	CASSVQGDTDYEQYF
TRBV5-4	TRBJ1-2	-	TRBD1	TGTGCCAGCAGCCTGGGACAGGGGGCGCCCAGCCATGGCTACACCTTC	CASSLGQGAPSHGYTF
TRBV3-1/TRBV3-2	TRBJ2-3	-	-	TGTGCCAGCAGCCCGGACGGGACTAGCACAGATACGCAGTATTTT	CASSPDGTSTDTQYF
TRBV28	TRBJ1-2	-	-	TGTGCCAGCAGTCCCGGGGGGGCTCAGACCTTC	CASSPGGAQTF
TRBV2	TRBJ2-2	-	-	TGTGCCAGCAGAGATAGGGCCAGGGGTCTCACCGGGGAGCTGTTTTTT	CASRDRARGLTGELFF
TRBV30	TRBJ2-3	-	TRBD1	TGTGCCTGGAGGGCCGGGACAGGGATTCGGTCTGTGGGCACGCAGTATTTT	CAWRAGTGIRSVGTQYF
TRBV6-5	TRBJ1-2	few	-	TGTGCCAGTGTTGAAGGGCGGGGACCGGAGGAGGGCTACACCTTC	CASVEGRGPEEGYTF
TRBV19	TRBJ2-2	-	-	TGTGCCAGTAGTATAGCGGGGGGCCCGAACACCGGGGAGCTGTTTTTT	CASSIAGGPNTGELFF
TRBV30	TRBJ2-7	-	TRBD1	TGTGCCTGGAGTGTACTCTGGGGGACAGGGACCTACGAGCAGTACTTC	CAWSVLWGTGTYEQYF
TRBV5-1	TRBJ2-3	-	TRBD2	TGCGCCAGCAGCCCTAGCGGGGCCACAGATACGCAGTATTTT	CASSPSGATDTQYF
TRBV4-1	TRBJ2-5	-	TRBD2	TGCGCCAGTACCCTTGGAGCGGGGTTCCAAGAGACCCAGTACTTC	CASTLGAGFQETQYF
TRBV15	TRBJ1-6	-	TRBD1	TGTGCCACCAGCAGAGTGACAGGGGGTTCGTCACCCCTCCACTTT	CATSRVTGGSSPLHF